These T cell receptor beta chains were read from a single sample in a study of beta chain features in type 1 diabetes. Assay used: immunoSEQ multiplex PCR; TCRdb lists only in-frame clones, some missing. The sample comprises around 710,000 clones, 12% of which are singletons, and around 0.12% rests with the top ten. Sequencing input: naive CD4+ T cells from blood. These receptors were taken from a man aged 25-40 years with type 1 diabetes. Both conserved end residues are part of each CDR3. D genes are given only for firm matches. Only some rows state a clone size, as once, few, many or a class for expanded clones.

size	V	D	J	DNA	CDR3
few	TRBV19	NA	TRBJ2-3	TGTGCCAGTAGTACCCAGACAGATACGCAGTATTTT	CASSTQTDTQYF
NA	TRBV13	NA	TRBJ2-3	TGTGCCAGCAGCACAGGCCACACCCCCGATACGCAGTATTTT	CASSTGHTPDTQYF
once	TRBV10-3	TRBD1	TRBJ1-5	TGTGCCATCAGTGAGATGGGAAGGGGGCATCAGCCCCAGCATTTT	CAISEMGRGHQPQHF
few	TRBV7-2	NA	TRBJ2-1	TGTGCCAGCAGCTTAGGACTATCCCCCAATGAGCAGTTCTTC	CASSLGLSPNEQFF
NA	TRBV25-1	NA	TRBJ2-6	TGTGCCAGCAGTGAATGGAACTCCCTTGGGGCCAACGTCCTGACTTTC	CASSEWNSLGANVLTF
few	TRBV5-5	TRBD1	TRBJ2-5	TGTGCCAGCAGCTTCAGAGGGACAGAGTCGTGGACCCAGTACTTC	CASSFRGTESWTQYF
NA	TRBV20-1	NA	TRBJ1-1	TGCAGTACGGCATTGAACACTGAAGCTTTCTTT	CSTALNTEAFF
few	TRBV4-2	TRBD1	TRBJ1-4	TGTGCCAGCAGCCAAGGGACAGGCCCCGAAAAACTGTTTTTT	CASSQGTGPEKLFF
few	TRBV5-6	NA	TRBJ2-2	TGTGCCAGCAGCCGTACCGGGGAGCTGTTTTTT	CASSRTGELFF
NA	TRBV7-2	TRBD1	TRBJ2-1	TGTGCCAGCAGCTTCCCCGGGACAGGGTACAATGAGCAGTTCTTC	CASSFPGTGYNEQFF
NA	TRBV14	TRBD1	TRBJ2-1	TGTGCCAGCAGCCAAAAGTGGGGGACAGGGAGGTTCTTC	CASSQKWGTGRFF
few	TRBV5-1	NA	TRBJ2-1	TGCGCCAGCAGCTTGGGACTAAGCTCCTACAATGAGCAGTTCTTC	CASSLGLSSYNEQFF
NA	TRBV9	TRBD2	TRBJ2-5	TGTGCCAGCAGCCCCAGGACTAGCGGGGGACTATCCTCAGAGACCCAGTACTTC	CASSPRTSGGLSSETQYF
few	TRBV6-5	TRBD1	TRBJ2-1	TGTGCCAGCAGTTATGGGAACAGGGGCTACAATGAGCAGTTCTTC	CASSYGNRGYNEQFF
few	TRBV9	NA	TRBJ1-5	TGTGCCAGCAGCGGGGACTTAAATCAGCCCCAGCATTTT	CASSGDLNQPQHF
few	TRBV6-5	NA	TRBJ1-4	TGTGCCAGCAGCAGGGGTCCGCCCAATGAAAAACTGTTTTTT	CASSRGPPNEKLFF
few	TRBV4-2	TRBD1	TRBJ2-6	TGTGCCAGCAGCCAAGCCGGCAGGGGGCGGACTTCTGGGGCCAACGTCCTGACTTTC	CASSQAGRGRTSGANVLTF
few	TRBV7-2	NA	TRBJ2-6	TGTGCCAGCAGCCCAGTGGGTTCCGGGGCCAACGTCCTGACTTTC	CASSPVGSGANVLTF
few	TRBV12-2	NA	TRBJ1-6	TGTGCAAGTCGCTTGAATTCACCCCTCCACTTT	CASRLNSPLHF
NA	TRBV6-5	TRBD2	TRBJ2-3	TGTGCCAGCAGCTCACTAGCGGATACGCAGTATTTT	CASSSLADTQYF
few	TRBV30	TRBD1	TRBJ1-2	TGTGCCTGGAGTATTGGGACAGGGGGAGGCTACACCTTC	CAWSIGTGGGYTF
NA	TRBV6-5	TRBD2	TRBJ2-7	TGTGCCAGCACCTCGGGGGGCGAGCAGTACTTC	CASTSGGEQYF
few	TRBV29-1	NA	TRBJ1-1	TGCAGCGCTGACCCAGGGATCTCTGAAGCTTTCTTT	CSADPGISEAFF
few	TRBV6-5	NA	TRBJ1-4	TGTGCCAGCAGTCCCATTCTCACAACTAATGAAAAACTGTTTTTT	CASSPILTTNEKLFF
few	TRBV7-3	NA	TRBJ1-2	TGTGCCAGCAGCTTAACCGCAGGGTCCAACTATGGCTACACCTTC	CASSLTAGSNYGYTF
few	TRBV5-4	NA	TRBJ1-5	TGTGCCAGCAGCTCCGACCTCTATCAGCCCCAGCATTTT	CASSSDLYQPQHF